The rows below give T cell receptor beta chains drawn from one sample of a study of blood T cell repertoires in COVID-19. Measured with immunoSEQ multiplex PCR; TCRdb has only the in-frame clones, and not every one. The sample yields more than 100,000 clones, almost 90% seen once. The sequenced sample was peripheral blood. Receptors originate from a woman in her sixties with COVID-19, enrolled during active disease. Each CDR3 is given with its conserved first and last residue. The order of the fields is D gene, clone size, V gene, CDR3 length, J gene, CDR3 DNA, CDR3 protein. The D gene is left open where the match is weak. Size tells how often a clone was seen (once, few, many) or the class of an expanded clone, and some rows leave it out.

D: TRBD1
size: NA
V: TRBV19
length: 15
J: TRBJ1-1
DNA: TGTGCCAGTAGGGACAGGGGGGGAGTGAACACTGAAGCTTTCTTT
CDR3: CASRDRGGVNTEAFF

D: TRBD1
size: NA
V: TRBV30
length: 14
J: TRBJ1-2
DNA: TGTGCCTGGAGGGCCCGAGCAGGGGGCGTTGGCTACACCTTC
CDR3: CAWRARAGGVGYTF

D: TRBD1
size: NA
V: TRBV5-5
length: 15
J: TRBJ1-4
DNA: TGTGCCAGCTCCCCTCAGGGGGGAACTAATGAAAAACTGTTTTTT
CDR3: CASSPQGGTNEKLFF

D: TRBD1
size: NA
V: TRBV6-5
length: 14
J: TRBJ1-3
DNA: TGTGCCAGCAGGAGGGACAGCTCTGGAAACACCATATATTTT
CDR3: CASRRDSSGNTIYF

D: NA
size: NA
V: TRBV6-6
length: 16
J: TRBJ2-7
DNA: TGTGCCAGCAGTTACGGGAGGGGGGGAGGTTTTGATGAGCAGTACTTC
CDR3: CASSYGRGGGFDEQYF

D: TRBD1
size: NA
V: TRBV2
length: 14
J: TRBJ2-7
DNA: TGTGCCAGCAGTGGAGTATCCAGGGGGTACGAGCAGTACTTC
CDR3: CASSGVSRGYEQYF

D: NA
size: few
V: TRBV7-3
length: 12
J: TRBJ1-2
DNA: TGTGCCAGCAGCGCCCAGGGTGGAGGCTACACCTTC
CDR3: CASSAQGGGYTF

D: TRBD1
size: NA
V: TRBV5-1
length: 16
J: TRBJ2-2
DNA: TGCGCCAGCAGCCCTACCGGGACAGGGGGCACCGGGGAGCTGTTTTTT
CDR3: CASSPTGTGGTGELFF

D: NA
size: few
V: TRBV6-4
length: 16
J: TRBJ2-2
DNA: TGTGCCAGCAGTGACGGGGGGACCTCGAACACCGGGGAGCTGTTTTTT
CDR3: CASSDGGTSNTGELFF

D: TRBD1
size: NA
V: TRBV23-1
length: 18
J: TRBJ2-7
DNA: TGCGCCAGCAACCGAACATCTACCGGGACAGGGGGGTCCTACGAGCAGTACTTC
CDR3: CASNRTSTGTGGSYEQYF

D: TRBD2
size: NA
V: TRBV7-7
length: 18
J: TRBJ2-1
DNA: TGTGCCAGCAGCTTAGAGATACCGGGACTAGGTCGATTCCACGAGCAGTTCTTC
CDR3: CASSLEIPGLGRFHEQFF

D: NA
size: NA
V: TRBV5-1
length: 15
J: TRBJ2-2
DNA: TGCGCCAGCAGCTTGGAGGGGTTAGGGACCGGGGAGCTGTTTTTT
CDR3: CASSLEGLGTGELFF

D: NA
size: NA
V: TRBV28
length: 14
J: TRBJ1-1
DNA: TGTGCCAGCAGTCAAACCCTAGCCAACACTGAAGCTTTCTTT
CDR3: CASSQTLANTEAFF

D: NA
size: NA
V: TRBV12-3/TRBV12-4
length: 12
J: TRBJ2-3
DNA: TGTGCCAGCAGAGAGAGGGGGAATACGCAGTATTTT
CDR3: CASRERGNTQYF

D: NA
size: NA
V: TRBV16
length: 16
J: TRBJ1-1
DNA: TGTGCCAGCAGCCCTCACCTGCGACAGGTTAACACTGAAGCTTTCTTT
CDR3: CASSPHLRQVNTEAFF

D: NA
size: many
V: TRBV9
length: 13
J: TRBJ1-2
DNA: TGTGCCAGCAGCGTAGGAAACACCTATGGCTACACCTTC
CDR3: CASSVGNTYGYTF